This T cell receptor beta chain was obtained from a study of siplizumab effects on memory and regulatory T cells. Points from the study as a whole: A minor fraction of alloreactive clones, and no more, mapped to unstimulated subsets. In siplizumab conditions, mappable alloreactive CD4+ clones averaged about 69% Treg-derived, against 25% to 30% in controls. Proliferating siplizumab-culture Tregs lacked confirmation of suppressive function.

Concerning this clone itself: Its antigen remains unidentified.

Here immunoSEQ multiplex PCR was the method, and the copy in TCRdb shows in-frame clones only, minus some. The table shows 65,000 to 70,000 clones, with over 75% occurring only once. V was pared by 7 bases and J by 1 base, with 2 bases of the junction left unmatched. CDR3 length: 14 residues. CDR1 and CDR2 from the germline V gene are LNHDA and SQIVND (reference sequence). This chain joins TRBV19 and TRBJ2-2; 8 bases match TRBD1. The specimen sequenced was Tregs sorted from blood. The clonotype comes from a human donor in good health. This CDR3 is CASTRGQNTGELFF. The CDR3, as DNA: TGTGCCAGTACCAGGGGGCAGAACACCGGGGAGCTGTTTTTT.